This record looks at one T cell receptor (beta chain) sequence and its context. The CDR3 spans 16 residues. Per germline, CDR1 LGHNA and CDR2 YSLEER. Unmatched junction bases numbered 9, after V lost 0 bases and J lost 7 bases. Sequencing was performed with immunoSEQ multiplex PCR; in TCRdb, only in-frame clones are kept and a portion is missing. The sample has hundreds of thousands of clones, just over 90% seen once. The data belong to a study of shared clonotypes between healthy human individuals. Only CD45RO-negative cells positively selected for CCR7 counted as naive CD8 cells, so terminally differentiated effector memory CD45RA+ cells were excluded.

This chain joins TRBV4-3 and TRBJ2-4; 7 bases are a match to TRBD1. Sequenced sample: naive CD8+ T cells sorted from blood. The TCR was taken from a man aged 30 to 45 in good health. The CDR3 protein is CASSQDPTGTVNIQYF. CDR3 bases: TGCGCCAGCAGCCAAGACCCTACCGGGACAGTCAACATTCAGTACTTC.